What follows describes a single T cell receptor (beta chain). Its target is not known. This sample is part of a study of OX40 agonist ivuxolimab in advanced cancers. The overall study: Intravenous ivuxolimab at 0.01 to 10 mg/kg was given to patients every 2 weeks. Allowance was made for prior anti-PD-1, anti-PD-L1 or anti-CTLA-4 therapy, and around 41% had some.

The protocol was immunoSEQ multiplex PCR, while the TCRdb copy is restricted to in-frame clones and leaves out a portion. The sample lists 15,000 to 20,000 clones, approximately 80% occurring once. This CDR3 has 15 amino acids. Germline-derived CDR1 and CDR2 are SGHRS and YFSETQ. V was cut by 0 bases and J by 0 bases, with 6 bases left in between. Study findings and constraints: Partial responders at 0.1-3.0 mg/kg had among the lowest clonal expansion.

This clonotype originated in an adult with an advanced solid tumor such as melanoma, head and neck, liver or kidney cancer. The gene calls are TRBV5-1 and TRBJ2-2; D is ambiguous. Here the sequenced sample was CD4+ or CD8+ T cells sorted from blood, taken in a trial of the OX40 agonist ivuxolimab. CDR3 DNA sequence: TGCGCCAGCAGCTTGGCGGAGCCGAACACCGGGGAGCTGTTTTTT. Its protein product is CASSLAEPNTGELFF.